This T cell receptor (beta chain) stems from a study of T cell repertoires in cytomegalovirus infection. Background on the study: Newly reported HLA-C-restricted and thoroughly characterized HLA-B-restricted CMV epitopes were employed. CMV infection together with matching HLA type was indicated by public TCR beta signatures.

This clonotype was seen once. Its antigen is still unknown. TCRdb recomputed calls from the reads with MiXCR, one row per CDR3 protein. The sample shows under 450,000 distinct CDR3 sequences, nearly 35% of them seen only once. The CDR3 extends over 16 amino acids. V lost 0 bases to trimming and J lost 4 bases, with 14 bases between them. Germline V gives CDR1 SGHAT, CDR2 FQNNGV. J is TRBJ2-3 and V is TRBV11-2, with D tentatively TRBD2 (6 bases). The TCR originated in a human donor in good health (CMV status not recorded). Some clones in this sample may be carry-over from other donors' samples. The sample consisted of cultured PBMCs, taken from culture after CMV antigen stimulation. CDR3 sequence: CASSLDFWRESDTQYF. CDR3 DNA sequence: TGTGCCAGCAGCTTAGATTTTTGGCGGGAATCAGATACGCAGTATTTT.